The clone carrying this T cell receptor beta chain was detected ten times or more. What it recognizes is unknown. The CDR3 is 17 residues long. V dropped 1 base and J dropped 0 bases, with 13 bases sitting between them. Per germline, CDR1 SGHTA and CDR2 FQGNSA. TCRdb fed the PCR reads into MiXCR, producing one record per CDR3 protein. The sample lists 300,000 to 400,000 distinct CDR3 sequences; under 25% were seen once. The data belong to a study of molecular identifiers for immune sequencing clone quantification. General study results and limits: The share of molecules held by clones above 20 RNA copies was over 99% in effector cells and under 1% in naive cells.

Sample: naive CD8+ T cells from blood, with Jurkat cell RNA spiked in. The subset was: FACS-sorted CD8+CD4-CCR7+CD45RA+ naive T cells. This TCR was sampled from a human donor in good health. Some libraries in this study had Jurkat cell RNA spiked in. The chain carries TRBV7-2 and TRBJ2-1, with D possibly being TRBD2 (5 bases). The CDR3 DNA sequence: TGTGCCAGCAGCTTAGTCGGAGGAATAAGCTCCTACAATGAGCAGTTCTTC. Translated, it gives CASSLVGGISSYNEQFF.